Reported below is one T cell receptor (beta chain). The second PCR ran about 6 to 12 cycles with a sample-barcoded 5' primer and J-beta primers. TCRdb fed the 5' RACE reads into MiXCR, producing one record per CDR3 protein. The table shows about 680,000 distinct CDR3 sequences, with around 49% occurring only once. This sample is drawn from a study of blood T cells in healthy people across ages. This TCR derives from a woman aged 60-75 years in good health. Material: blood.

This CDR3 reads CASSPVTGPDSGANVLTF. CDR3 bases: TGTGCCAGCAGTCCAGTGACGGGACCTGACTCTGGGGCCAACGTCCTGACTTTC. The V call is TRBV28, the J call TRBJ2-6; the D call may be TRBD1 or TRBD2 (5 bases each). The V gene lost 5 bases and the J gene lost 0 bases, with 17 bases spanning the gap. CDR1 and CDR2 from the germline V gene are MDHEN and SYDVKM. The CDR3 extends over 18 amino acids.